This entry features one TCR beta chain sequence. Specified treatment: oral pan-JAK inhibitor, 5-10 mg twice daily. The data derive from a study of CD8+ T cells in alopecia areata. About the study: People stayed on tofacitinib for 6 to 18 months, then stopped the drug for 6 months. Percent of scalp involved defined treated patients' severity scores.

Reverse transcribed after extraction, RNA yielded cDNA as the sequencing template. TCRdb's copy holds only in-frame clones and misses some; the assay was immunoSEQ multiplex PCR. The sample records approximately 200,000 clones, about 60% being singletons. The CDR3 covers 15 residues. The V gene lost 7 bases and the J gene lost 4 bases, with 19 bases spanning the gap. The germline V gene encodes CDR1 LNHDA and CDR2 SQIVND (reference sequence). This clonotype originated in a human donor with alopecia areata. Sequencing used CD4+ T cells sorted from blood, obtained at week 4, from a patient treated with tofacitinib. This chain joins TRBV19 and TRBJ1-2, with D possibly TRBD1 on 6 matching bases. This chain's CDR3 is CASKDSDSPSYGYTF. CDR3 bases: TGTGCCAGTAAGGACAGCGACTCCCCCTCCTATGGCTACACCTTC.